This T cell receptor beta chain appears in the sequencing data of a study of response to subunit inactivated influenza vaccine. Comments on this clonotype: Its antigen is not known.

From the RT-PCR reads, TCRdb called clonotypes with MiXCR, one entry per CDR3 protein. This sample has under 950,000 distinct CDR3 sequences; around 20% occur once, and the top ten carry 10% to 13%. Findings and caveats of the study: After each seasonal influenza vaccination, few new T cells are recruited, the authors suggested.

The CDR3 sequence is 16 residues long. Germline V gene data show CDR1 as SGHAT and CDR2 as FQNNGV. V gave up 5 bases and J gave up 1 base; unmatched junction bases: 5. The source material was PBMCs from blood, sampled 5 days after vaccination. The chain carries TRBV11-2 and TRBJ2-5; TRBD2 agrees at 12 bases. The receptor comes from a man aged 50 to 60 who received an inactivated influenza vaccine. The CDR3 protein is CASSVSLAGGQETQYF. The CDR3 DNA reads TGTGCCAGCAGCGTCTCACTAGCGGGGGGCCAAGAGACCCAGTACTTC.